This TCR beta chain was captured in a study of CD8 T cells in Susac syndrome. Negative isolation was applied to CD8+ and CD4+ T cells, and FACS enrichment was applied to TEMRA cells. The trim removed 4 bases at V and 4 bases at J, leaving 7 bases unmatched. The CDR3 consists of 14 residues. The germline V gene has CDR1 SQVTM and CDR2 ANQGSEA. Reverse transcription of about 0.5 to 1 ug RNA was carried out with random hexamers. Using its own MiXCR run on the immunoSEQ multiplex PCR reads, TCRdb lists one record per CDR3 protein. This sample has roughly 180,000 distinct CDR3 sequences, with about 95% found just once.

This sequence joins TRBV29-1 and TRBJ1-1; 9 nucleotides agree with TRBD1. This sequence originates from a human donor in good health. Source material: CD4+ T cells from PBMCs. CDR3 loop: CSVVPGQGITEAFF. The CDR3 DNA is TGCAGCGTTGTCCCGGGACAGGGAATCACTGAAGCTTTCTTT.